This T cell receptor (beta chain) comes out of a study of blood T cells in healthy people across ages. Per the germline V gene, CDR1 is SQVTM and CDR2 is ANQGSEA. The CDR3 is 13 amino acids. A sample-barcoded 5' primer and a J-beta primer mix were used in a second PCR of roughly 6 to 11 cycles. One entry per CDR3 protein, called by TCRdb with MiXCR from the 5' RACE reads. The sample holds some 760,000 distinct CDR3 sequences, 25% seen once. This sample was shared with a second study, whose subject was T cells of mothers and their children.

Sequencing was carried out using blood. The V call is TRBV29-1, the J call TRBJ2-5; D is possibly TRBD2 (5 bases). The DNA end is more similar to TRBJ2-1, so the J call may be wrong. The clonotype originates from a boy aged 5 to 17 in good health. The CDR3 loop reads CSVRVAADNEQFF. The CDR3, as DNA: TGCAGCGTCCGAGTGGCAGCGGACAATGAGCAGTTCTTC.